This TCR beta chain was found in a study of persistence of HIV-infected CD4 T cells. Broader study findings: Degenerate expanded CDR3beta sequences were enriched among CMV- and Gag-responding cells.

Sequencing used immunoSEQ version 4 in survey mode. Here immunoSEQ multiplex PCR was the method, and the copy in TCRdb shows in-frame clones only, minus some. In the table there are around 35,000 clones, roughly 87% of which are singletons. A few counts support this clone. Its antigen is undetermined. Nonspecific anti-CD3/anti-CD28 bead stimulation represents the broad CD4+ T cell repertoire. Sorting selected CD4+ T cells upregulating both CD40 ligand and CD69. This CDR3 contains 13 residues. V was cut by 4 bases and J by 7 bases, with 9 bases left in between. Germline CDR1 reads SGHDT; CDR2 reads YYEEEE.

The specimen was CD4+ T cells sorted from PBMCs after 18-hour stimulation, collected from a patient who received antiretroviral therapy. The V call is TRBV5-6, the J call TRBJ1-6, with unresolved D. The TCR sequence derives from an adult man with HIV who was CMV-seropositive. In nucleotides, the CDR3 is TGTGCCAGCAGCCTGAGAGGGAATTCACCCCTCCACTTT. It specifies CASSLRGNSPLHF. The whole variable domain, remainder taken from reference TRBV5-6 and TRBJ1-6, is DAGVTQSPTHLIKTRGQQVTLRCSPKSGHDTVSWYQQALGQGPQFIFQYYEEEERQRGNFPDRFSGHQFPNYSSELNVNALLLGDSALYLCASSLRGNSPLHFGNGTRLTVT.